The table lists the clone carrying this T cell receptor beta chain with many counts. Its antigen is as yet unknown. This specimen belongs to a study of T cells in Graves' hyperthyroidism and ophthalmopathy. Patients having uncontrolled infection, another autoimmune disease, pregnancy or lactation were not included. Study conclusions and caveats: Stable hyperthyroidism and ophthalmopathy were separated using 13 V-J signatures. Most clonotypes that expanded in the thyroid above 0.001 also showed up in blood. Ophthalmopathy was identified by the model a median about seven months ahead of onset.

Germline V gene sequence: CDR1 MNHNS, CDR2 SASEGT. This CDR3 comprises 14 residues. The V gene lost 3 bases and the J gene lost 3 bases, with 9 bases spanning the gap. Amplified TCR beta CDR3 regions derived from RNA transcripts. HTBI primers were used for first-round RT-PCR of the TCR CDR3. TCRdb ran MiXCR on the multiplex PCR reads and lists one entry per CDR3 protein. This table holds around 530,000 distinct CDR3 sequences, roughly 18% found once. The receptor was isolated from a woman aged 18-29 years with Graves' ophthalmopathy. The chain combines TRBV6-1 with TRBJ1-5; no clear D gene. Sequenced sample: blood. In nucleotides, the CDR3 is TGTGCCAGCAGTGACAGGCGGCTCAATCAGCCCCAGCATTTT. It yields the protein CASSDRRLNQPQHF.